Listed below are T cell receptor beta chains from one sample, sequenced in a study of T cells in Graves' hyperthyroidism and ophthalmopathy. TCRdb reanalysed the multiplex PCR reads using MiXCR and keeps one entry per CDR3 protein. Altogether 250,000 to 300,000 distinct CDR3 sequences are present, approximately 12% being singletons, with the ten largest covering approximately 8.6%. The sample taken for sequencing was blood. These receptors originate from a woman aged 25 to 45 with Graves' hyperthyroidism that later progressed to Graves' ophthalmopathy. CDR3s include the opening cysteine and the closing phenylalanine or tryptophan. Fields, in order: V gene, clone size, D gene, J gene, CDR3 protein, CDR3 DNA. The D gene is left open where the match is weak. Rows give clone size only sometimes, using once, few, many, or a class for an expanded clone.

V: TRBV4-1; size: many; D: .; J: TRBJ2-5; CDR3: CASSPIGETQYF; DNA: TGCGCCAGCAGTCCCATTGGGGAGACCCAGTACTTC
V: TRBV27; size: many; D: .; J: TRBJ2-1; CDR3: CASSLQGHNEQFF; DNA: TGTGCCAGCAGCCTACAAGGGCACAATGAGCAGTTCTTC
V: TRBV20-1; size: .; D: TRBD1; J: TRBJ1-6; CDR3: CSARGGQGVLNSPLHF; DNA: TGCAGTGCTAGAGGGGGACAGGGGGTATTGAATTCACCCCTCCACTTT
V: TRBV6-2/TRBV6-3; size: many; D: TRBD2; J: TRBJ2-1; CDR3: CASSQGLETYNEQFF; DNA: TGTGCCAGCAGCCAGGGACTAGAAACTTACAATGAGCAGTTCTTC
V: TRBV7-8; size: few; D: .; J: TRBJ2-4; CDR3: CASSASFIPDSKNIQYF; DNA: TGTGCCAGCAGCGCCTCTTTTATTCCGGACTCTAAAAACATTCAGTACTTC
V: TRBV11-3; size: many; D: .; J: TRBJ2-2; CDR3: CASSLSEDGELFF; DNA: TGTGCCAGCAGCTTATCTGAGGACGGGGAGCTGTTTTTT
V: TRBV6-1; size: many; D: .; J: TRBJ1-5; CDR3: CASSVLPQGPQPQHF; DNA: TGTGCCAGCAGTGTCCTACCCCAAGGACCTCAGCCCCAGCATTTT
V: TRBV18; size: .; D: TRBD1; J: TRBJ1-1; CDR3: CASSLTGGNTKAFF; DNA: TGTGCCAGCTCACTAACAGGGGGGAACACTAAAGCTTTCTTT
V: TRBV27; size: many; D: .; J: TRBJ2-1; CDR3: CASSLEGGWRAVHNEQFF; DNA: TGTGCCAGCAGTTTGGAGGGAGGTTGGAGGGCCGTTCACAATGAGCAGTTCTTC
V: TRBV12-3/TRBV12-4; size: many; D: TRBD1; J: TRBJ2-7; CDR3: CASSPQGTVLTYEQYF; DNA: TGTGCCAGCAGTCCCCAGGGGACAGTATTAACCTACGAGCAGTACTTC
V: TRBV12-3/TRBV12-4; size: many; D: .; J: TRBJ1-2; CDR3: CASSFGGGSNSYTF; DNA: TGTGCCAGCAGTTTTGGAGGGGGGAGTAACTCCTACACCTTC
V: TRBV24-1; size: .; D: .; J: TRBJ2-5; CDR3: CATSGMGETQYF; DNA: TGTGCCACCTCAGGGATGGGGGAGACCCAGTACTTC
V: TRBV7-9; size: few; D: .; J: TRBJ2-3; CDR3: CASTNAGALGTDTQYF; DNA: TGTGCCAGCACCAACGCCGGGGCTCTTGGGACAGATACGCAGTATTTT
V: TRBV6-2/TRBV6-3; size: many; D: .; J: TRBJ2-7; CDR3: CASSYVTWTDGSYEQYF; DNA: TGTGCCAGCAGTTACGTGACATGGACAGATGGGTCCTACGAGCAGTACTTC
V: TRBV28; size: few; D: TRBD1; J: TRBJ1-2; CDR3: CASETGHYGYTF; DNA: TGTGCCAGCGAGACAGGGCACTATGGCTACACCTTC
V: TRBV6-1; size: many; D: TRBD1; J: TRBJ2-4; CDR3: CASSQGQGPGENIQYF; DNA: TGTGCCAGCAGTCAGGGACAGGGTCCTGGGGAAAACATTCAGTACTTC
V: TRBV7-3; size: .; D: TRBD1; J: TRBJ1-2; CDR3: CASSSTGRGNYGYTF; DNA: TGTGCCAGCAGCTCGACAGGGAGGGGCAACTATGGCTACACCTTC
V: TRBV20-1; size: many; D: TRBD1; J: TRBJ2-1; CDR3: CSARALRDRAGLTYNEQFF; DNA: TGCAGTGCTAGAGCACTCCGGGACAGGGCGGGCTTGACCTACAATGAGCAGTTCTTC
V: TRBV10-3; size: many; D: TRBD2; J: TRBJ2-3; CDR3: CAIKTSGRVGADTQYF; DNA: TGTGCCATCAAAACTAGCGGGAGAGTCGGTGCAGATACGCAGTATTTT
V: TRBV30; size: many; D: TRBD2; J: TRBJ2-7; CDR3: CAWSSSGDYEQYF; DNA: TGTGCCTGGAGTTCTAGCGGGGACTACGAGCAGTACTTC
V: TRBV6-1; size: many; D: .; J: TRBJ1-5; CDR3: CASRRTGMDNQPQHF; DNA: TGTGCCAGCAGGAGAACAGGGATGGACAATCAGCCCCAGCATTTT
V: TRBV14; size: many; D: TRBD1; J: TRBJ1-1; CDR3: CASSFKQGTEAFF; DNA: TGTGCCAGCAGCTTCAAACAGGGGACTGAAGCTTTCTTT
V: TRBV28; size: once; D: TRBD1; J: TRBJ2-1; CDR3: CASRSGGSGSYNEQFF; DNA: TGTGCCAGCAGATCAGGGGGCTCGGGGTCTTACAATGAGCAGTTCTTC
V: TRBV12-3/TRBV12-4; size: .; D: .; J: TRBJ2-5; CDR3: CASSQTGTLQETQYF; DNA: TGTGCCAGCAGCCAAACCGGGACCCTACAAGAGACCCAGTACTTC
V: TRBV29-1; size: .; D: .; J: TRBJ1-1; CDR3: CSVVGGGEAFF; DNA: TGCAGCGTTGTCGGGGGGGGTGAAGCTTTCTTT
V: TRBV7-8; size: many; D: TRBD2; J: TRBJ2-5; CDR3: CASSSLSSGSYETQYF; DNA: TGTGCCAGCAGCTCCTTATCTAGCGGGAGTTACGAGACCCAGTACTTC
V: TRBV30; size: .; D: .; J: TRBJ1-2; CDR3: CAWSGQGMDGYTF; DNA: TGTGCCTGGAGTGGCCAGGGAATGGATGGCTACACCTTC
V: TRBV10-3; size: many; D: .; J: TRBJ1-1; CDR3: CAIGAQGNTEAFF; DNA: TGTGCCATCGGGGCTCAGGGGAACACTGAAGCTTTCTTT
V: TRBV7-2; size: few; D: .; J: TRBJ1-1; CDR3: CASSLLNTEVFF; DNA: TGTGCCAGCAGCCTGTTAAACACTGAAGTTTTCTTT
V: TRBV5-1; size: .; D: .; J: TRBJ2-4; CDR3: CASSLDAGLAKNIQYF; DNA: TGCGCCAGCAGTTTGGATGCGGGGTTAGCCAAAAACATTCAGTACTTC
V: TRBV7-2; size: .; D: .; J: TRBJ1-6; CDR3: CASSLGRSNSPLHF; DNA: TGTGCCAGCAGCTTAGGACGGTCCAATTCACCCCTCCACTTT
V: TRBV3-1; size: many; D: .; J: TRBJ2-5; CDR3: CASSQDRVEWETQYF; DNA: TGTGCCAGCAGCCAAGATAGAGTAGAGTGGGAGACCCAGTACTTC
V: TRBV7-9; size: many; D: TRBD2; J: TRBJ2-5; CDR3: CASSLGGRLAEETQYF; DNA: TGTGCCAGCAGCTTGGGTGGGAGACTAGCGGAAGAGACCCAGTACTTC
V: TRBV4-3; size: few; D: TRBD2; J: TRBJ2-7; CDR3: CASSREAGTSGPADEQYF; DNA: TGCGCCAGCAGCCGGGAGGCAGGGACTAGCGGACCTGCTGACGAGCAGTACTTC
V: TRBV29-1; size: .; D: .; J: TRBJ2-3; CDR3: CSVDQDTQYF; DNA: TGCAGCGTTGATCAAGATACGCAGTATTTT
V: TRBV18; size: few; D: TRBD2; J: TRBJ2-5; CDR3: CASSPQRLAGGRETQYF; DNA: TGTGCCAGCTCCCCCCAAAGACTAGCGGGAGGGAGAGAGACCCAGTACTTC
V: TRBV4-1; size: .; D: .; J: TRBJ2-2; CDR3: CASTRGVVAGELFF; DNA: TGCGCCAGCACCAGGGGCGTCGTGGCCGGGGAGCTGTTTTTT
V: TRBV5-8; size: .; D: TRBD2; J: TRBJ2-1; CDR3: CASSWVGLAGVGNEQFF; DNA: TGTGCCAGCAGCTGGGTGGGACTAGCGGGAGTGGGCAATGAGCAGTTCTTC
V: TRBV7-9; size: many; D: .; J: TRBJ1-4; CDR3: CASSHGTEKLFF; DNA: TGTGCCAGCAGCCATGGGACAGAAAAACTGTTTTTT
V: TRBV7-9; size: few; D: TRBD1; J: TRBJ2-7; CDR3: CASSLGGQGAPNEQYF; DNA: TGTGCCAGCAGCTTAGGAGGTCAGGGGGCGCCTAACGAGCAGTACTTC
V: TRBV10-1; size: .; D: .; J: TRBJ1-2; CDR3: CASSPGTPGVNGYTF; DNA: TGTGCCAGCAGTCCAGGGACACCCGGTGTAAATGGCTACACCTTC